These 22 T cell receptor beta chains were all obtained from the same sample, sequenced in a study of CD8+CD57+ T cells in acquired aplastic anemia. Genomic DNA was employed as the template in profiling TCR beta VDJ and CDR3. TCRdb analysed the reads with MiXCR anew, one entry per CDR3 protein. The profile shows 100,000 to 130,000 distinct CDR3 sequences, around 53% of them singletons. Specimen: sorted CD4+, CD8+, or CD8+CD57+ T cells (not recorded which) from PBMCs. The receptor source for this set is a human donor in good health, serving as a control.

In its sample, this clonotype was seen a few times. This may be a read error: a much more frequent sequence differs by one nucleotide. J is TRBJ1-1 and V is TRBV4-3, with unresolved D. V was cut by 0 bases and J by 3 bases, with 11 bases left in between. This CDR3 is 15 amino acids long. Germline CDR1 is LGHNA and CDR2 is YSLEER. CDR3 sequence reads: CASSQEAGTHTEAFF. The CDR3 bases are TGCGCCAGCAGCCAAGAAGCAGGTACCCACACTGAAGCTTTCTTT.

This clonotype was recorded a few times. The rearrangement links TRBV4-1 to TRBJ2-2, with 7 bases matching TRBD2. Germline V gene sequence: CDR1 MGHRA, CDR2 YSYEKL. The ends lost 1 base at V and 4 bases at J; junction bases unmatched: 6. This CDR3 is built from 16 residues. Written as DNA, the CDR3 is TGCGCCAGCAGCCAAGCGGGGGGAGGGGTCACCGGGGAGCTGTTTTTT. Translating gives CASSQAGGGVTGELFF.

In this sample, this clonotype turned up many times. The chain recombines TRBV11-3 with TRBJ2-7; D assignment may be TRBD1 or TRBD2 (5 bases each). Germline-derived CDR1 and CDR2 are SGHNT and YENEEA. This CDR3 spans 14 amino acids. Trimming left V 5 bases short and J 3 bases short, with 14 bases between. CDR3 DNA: TGTGCCAGCAGCACCAGGGACCGAAGCTACGAGCAGTACTTC. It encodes CASSTRDRSYEQYF.

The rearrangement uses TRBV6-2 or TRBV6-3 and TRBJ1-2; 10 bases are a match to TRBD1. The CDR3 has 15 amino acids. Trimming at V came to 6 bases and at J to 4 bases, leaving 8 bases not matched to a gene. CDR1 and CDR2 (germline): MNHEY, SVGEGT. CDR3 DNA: TGTGCCAGCAGCCCAACCGGGACAGGGGTCTATGGCTACACCTTC. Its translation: CASSPTGTGVYGYTF.

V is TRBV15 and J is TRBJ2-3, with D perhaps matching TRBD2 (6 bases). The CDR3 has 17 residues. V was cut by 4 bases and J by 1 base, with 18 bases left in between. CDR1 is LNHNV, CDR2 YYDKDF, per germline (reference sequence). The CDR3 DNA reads TGTGCCACCAGCATCCTATGGGCGGAGGGATGCACAGATACGCAGTATTTT. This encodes CATSILWAEGCTDTQYF.

CDR3 coding DNA: TGTGCCAGCAGTGCGATAGCGGGTGTTAATGAAAAACTGTTTTTT. Its protein product is CASSAIAGVNEKLFF. The rearrangement uses TRBV25-1 and TRBJ1-4; D ambiguous. The V end was cut by 4 bases, the J end by 4 bases, with 13 bases between. CDR3 length: 15 residues. Germline V CDR1 and CDR2: MGHDK, SYGVNS.

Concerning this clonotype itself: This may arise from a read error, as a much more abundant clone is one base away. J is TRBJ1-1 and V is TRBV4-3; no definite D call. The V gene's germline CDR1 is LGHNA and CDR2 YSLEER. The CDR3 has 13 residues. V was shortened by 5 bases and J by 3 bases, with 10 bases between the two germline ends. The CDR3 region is CASSTRRDTEAFF. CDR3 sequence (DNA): TGCGCCAGCAGCACCAGACGAGACACTGAAGCTTTCTTT.

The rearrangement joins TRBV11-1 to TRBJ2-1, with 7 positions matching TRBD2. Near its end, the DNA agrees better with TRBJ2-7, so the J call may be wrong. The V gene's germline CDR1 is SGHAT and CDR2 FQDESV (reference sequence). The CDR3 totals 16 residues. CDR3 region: CASSLAGGEGRYEQYF. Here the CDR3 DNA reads TGTGCCAGCAGCTTAGCGGGAGGGGAGGGCCGATACGAGCAGTACTTC.

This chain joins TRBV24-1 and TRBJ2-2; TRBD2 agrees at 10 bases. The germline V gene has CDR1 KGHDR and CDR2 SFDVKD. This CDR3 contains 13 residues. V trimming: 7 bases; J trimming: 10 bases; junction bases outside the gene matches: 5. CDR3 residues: CATSTSGKAELFF. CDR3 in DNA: TGTGCCACCAGCACTAGCGGGAAGGCGGAGCTGTTTTTT.

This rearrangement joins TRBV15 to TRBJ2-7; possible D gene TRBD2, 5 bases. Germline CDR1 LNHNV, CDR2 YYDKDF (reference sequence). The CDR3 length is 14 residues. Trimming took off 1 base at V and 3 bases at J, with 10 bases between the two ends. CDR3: CATSRVGGNYEQYF. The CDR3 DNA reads TGTGCCACCAGCAGAGTTGGAGGCAACTACGAGCAGTACTTC.

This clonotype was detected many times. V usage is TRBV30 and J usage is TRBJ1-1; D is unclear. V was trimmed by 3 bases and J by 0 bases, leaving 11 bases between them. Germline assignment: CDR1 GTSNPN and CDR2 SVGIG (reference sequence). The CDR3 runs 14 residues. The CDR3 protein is CAWRSPVMNTEAFF. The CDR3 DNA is TGTGCCTGGAGATCTCCAGTAATGAACACTGAAGCTTTCTTT.

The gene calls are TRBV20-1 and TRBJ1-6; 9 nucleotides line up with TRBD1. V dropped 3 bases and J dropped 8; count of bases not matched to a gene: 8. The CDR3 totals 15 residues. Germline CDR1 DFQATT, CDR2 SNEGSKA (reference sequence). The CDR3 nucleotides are TGCAGTGCTAGGCGCACAGGGGGCGGTGATTCACCCCTCCACTTT. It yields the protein CSARRTGGGDSPLHF.

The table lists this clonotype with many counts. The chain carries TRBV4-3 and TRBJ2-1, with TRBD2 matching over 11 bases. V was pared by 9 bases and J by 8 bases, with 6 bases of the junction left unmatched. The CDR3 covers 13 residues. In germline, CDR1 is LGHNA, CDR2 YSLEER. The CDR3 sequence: CASKLAGADEQFF. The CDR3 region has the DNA TGCGCCAGTAAACTAGCGGGGGCCGATGAGCAGTTCTTC.

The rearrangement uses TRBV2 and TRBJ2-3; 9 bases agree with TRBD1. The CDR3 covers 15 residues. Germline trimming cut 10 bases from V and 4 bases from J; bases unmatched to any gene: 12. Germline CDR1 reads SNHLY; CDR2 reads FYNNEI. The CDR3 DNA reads TGTGCCAACTCGGCAGGGACAGGGCGGGCAGATACGCAGTATTTT. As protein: CANSAGTGRADTQYF.

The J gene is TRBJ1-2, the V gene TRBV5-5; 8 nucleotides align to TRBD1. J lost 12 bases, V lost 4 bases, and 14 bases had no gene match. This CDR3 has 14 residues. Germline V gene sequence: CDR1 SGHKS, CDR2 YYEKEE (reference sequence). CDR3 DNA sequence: TGTGCCAGCAGCCTGAACCAGGGGGCCGCAGGAAACACCTTC. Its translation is CASSLNQGAAGNTF.

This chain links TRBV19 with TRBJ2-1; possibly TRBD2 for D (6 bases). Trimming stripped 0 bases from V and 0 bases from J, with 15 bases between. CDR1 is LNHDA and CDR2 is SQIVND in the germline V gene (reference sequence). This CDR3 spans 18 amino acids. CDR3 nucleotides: TGTGCCAGTAGTATAGATCCGGGGCTAGCGCTCTCCTACAATGAGCAGTTCTTC. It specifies CASSIDPGLALSYNEQFF.

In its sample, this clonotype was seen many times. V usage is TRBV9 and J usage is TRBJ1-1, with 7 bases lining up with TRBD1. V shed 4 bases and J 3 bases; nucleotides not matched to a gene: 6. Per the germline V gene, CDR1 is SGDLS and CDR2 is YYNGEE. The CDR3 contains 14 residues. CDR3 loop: CASSPGDSYTEAFF. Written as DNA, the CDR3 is TGTGCCAGCAGCCCAGGGGACAGTTACACTGAAGCTTTCTTT. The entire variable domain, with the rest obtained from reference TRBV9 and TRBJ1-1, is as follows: DSGVTQTPKHLITATGQRVTLRCSPRSGDLSVYWYQQSLDQGLQFLIQYYNGEERAKGNILERFSAQQFPDLHSELNLSSLELGDSALYFCASSPGDSYTEAFFGQGTRLTVV.

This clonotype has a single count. The CDR3 reads CASSLGGSLNTEAFF. In DNA, the CDR3 is TGTGCCAGCAGCTTGGGGGGCAGCCTGAACACTGAAGCTTTCTTT. This chain connects TRBV5-6 to TRBJ1-1, with a possible D match to TRBD1 (5 bases). This CDR3 contains 15 residues. V was shortened by 0 bases and J by 0 bases, with 9 bases between the two germline ends. Germline lookup yields CDR1 SGHDT and CDR2 YYEEEE.

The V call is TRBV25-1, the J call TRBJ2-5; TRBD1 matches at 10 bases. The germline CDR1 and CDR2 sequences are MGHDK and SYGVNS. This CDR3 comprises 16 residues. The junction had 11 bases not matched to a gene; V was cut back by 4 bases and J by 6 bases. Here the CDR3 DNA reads TGTGCCAGCAGTGGGGGGGACAGGGGCCTGAAAAAGACCCAGTACTTC. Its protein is CASSGGDRGLKKTQYF.

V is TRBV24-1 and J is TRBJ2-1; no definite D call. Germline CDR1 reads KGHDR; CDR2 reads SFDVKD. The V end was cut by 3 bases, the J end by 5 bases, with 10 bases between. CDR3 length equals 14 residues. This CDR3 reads CATSDPVAHNEQFF. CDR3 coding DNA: TGTGCCACCAGTGATCCCGTCGCACACAATGAGCAGTTCTTC.

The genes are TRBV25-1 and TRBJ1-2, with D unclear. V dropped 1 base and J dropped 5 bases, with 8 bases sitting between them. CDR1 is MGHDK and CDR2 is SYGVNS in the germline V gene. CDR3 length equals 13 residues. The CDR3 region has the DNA TGTGCCAGCAGTGAATCGGGGAATTATGGCTACACCTTC. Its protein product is CASSESGNYGYTF.

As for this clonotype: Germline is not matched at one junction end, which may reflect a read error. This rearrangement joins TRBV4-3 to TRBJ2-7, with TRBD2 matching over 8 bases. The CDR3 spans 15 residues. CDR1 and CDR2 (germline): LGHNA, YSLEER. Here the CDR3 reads CASSQVGSSGYEQHF. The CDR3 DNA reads TGCGCCAGCAGCCAGGTAGGGTCTAGCGGGTACGAGCAGCACTTC.